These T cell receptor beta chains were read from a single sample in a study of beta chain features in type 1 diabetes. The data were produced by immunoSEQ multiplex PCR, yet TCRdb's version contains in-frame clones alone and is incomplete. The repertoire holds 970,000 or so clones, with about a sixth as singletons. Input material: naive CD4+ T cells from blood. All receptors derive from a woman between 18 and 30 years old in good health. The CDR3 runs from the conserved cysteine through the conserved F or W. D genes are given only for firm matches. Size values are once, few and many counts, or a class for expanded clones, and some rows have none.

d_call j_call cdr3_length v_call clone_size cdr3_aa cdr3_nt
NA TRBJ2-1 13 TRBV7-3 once CASSLFRGNEQFF TGTGCCAGCAGCTTATTCAGGGGAAATGAGCAGTTCTTC
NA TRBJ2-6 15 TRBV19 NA CASSFKEAGANVLTF TGTGCCAGTAGTTTTAAAGAGGCTGGGGCCAACGTCCTGACTTTC
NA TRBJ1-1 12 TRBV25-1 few CASSDKSTEAFF TGTGCCAGCAGTGACAAATCCACTGAAGCTTTCTTT
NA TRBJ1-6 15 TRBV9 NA CASSVGGSYNSPLHF TGTGCCAGCAGCGTAGGGGGCTCCTATAATTCACCCCTCCACTTT
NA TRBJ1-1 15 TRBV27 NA CASSLSFMVNTEAFF TGTGCCAGCAGTTTATCTTTTATGGTGAACACTGAAGCTTTCTTT
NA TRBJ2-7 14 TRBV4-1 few CASSQDLERYEQYF TGCGCCAGCAGCCAAGATTTGGAACGTTACGAGCAGTACTTC
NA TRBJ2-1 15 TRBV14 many CASSQGGGNYNEQFF TGTGCCAGCAGCCAAGGTGGAGGGAACTACAATGAGCAGTTCTTC
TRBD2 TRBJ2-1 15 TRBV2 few CASSVAGLGLGEQFF TGTGCCAGCAGTGTAGCGGGACTTGGTTTGGGTGAGCAGTTCTTC
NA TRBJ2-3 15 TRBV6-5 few CASSFTGKSTDTQYF TGTGCCAGCAGTTTCACGGGGAAAAGCACAGATACGCAGTATTTT
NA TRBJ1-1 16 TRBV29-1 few CSVGGGLGQGNTEAFF TGCAGCGTTGGAGGGGGACTGGGTCAGGGGAACACTGAAGCTTTCTTT
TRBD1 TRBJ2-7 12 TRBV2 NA CASRRQGDEQYF TGTGCCAGCAGGAGACAGGGCGACGAGCAGTACTTC
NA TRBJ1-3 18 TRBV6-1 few CASSVAGPHSLSGNTIYF TGTGCCAGCAGTGTGGCCGGACCGCACAGTTTATCTGGAAACACCATATATTTT
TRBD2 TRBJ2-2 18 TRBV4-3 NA CASSPRLAGATNTGELFF TGCGCCAGCAGCCCGAGGCTAGCGGGAGCCACGAACACCGGGGAGCTGTTTTTT
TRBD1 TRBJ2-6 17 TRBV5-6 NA CASSPRTGNSGANVLTF TGTGCCAGCAGCCCACGGACAGGCAACTCTGGGGCCAACGTCCTGACTTTC
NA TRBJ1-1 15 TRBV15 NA CATSRDFGRPTEAFF TGTGCCACCAGCAGAGATTTCGGGCGGCCCACTGAAGCTTTCTTT
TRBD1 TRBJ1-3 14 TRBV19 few CASKRTGAGNTIYF TGTGCCAGTAAGCGGACAGGAGCTGGAAACACCATATATTTT
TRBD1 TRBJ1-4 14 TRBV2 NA CASSGDRVSEKLFF TGTGCCAGCAGTGGAGACAGGGTGAGCGAAAAACTGTTTTTT
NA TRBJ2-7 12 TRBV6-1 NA CASRTVEWEQYF TGTGCCAGCAGGACAGTGGAATGGGAGCAGTACTTC
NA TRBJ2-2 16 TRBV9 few CASSGRRDMNTGELFF TGTGCCAGCAGCGGACGCCGGGACATGAACACCGGGGAGCTGTTTTTT
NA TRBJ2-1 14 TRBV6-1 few CASSIQGGYNEQFF TGTGCCAGCAGTATCCAGGGCGGATACAATGAGCAGTTCTTC
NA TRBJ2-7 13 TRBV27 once CASSLLAGYEQYF TGTGCCAGCAGTTTACTCGCCGGGTACGAGCAGTACTTC
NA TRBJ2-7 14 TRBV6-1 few CASSEGDTSYEQYF TGTGCCAGCAGTGAAGGGGACACATCCTACGAGCAGTACTTC
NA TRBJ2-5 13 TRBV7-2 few CASSLAEQETQYF TGTGCCAGCAGCTTGGCGGAACAAGAGACCCAGTACTTC
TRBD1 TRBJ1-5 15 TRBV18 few CASSRQGYDNQPQHF TGTGCCAGCTCACGACAGGGTTATGATAATCAGCCCCAGCATTTT
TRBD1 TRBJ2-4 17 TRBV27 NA CASRQGTPTLAKNIQYF TGTGCCAGCAGACAGGGGACCCCAACACTAGCCAAAAACATTCAGTACTTC
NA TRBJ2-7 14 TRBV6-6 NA CASTRQTDFYEQYF TGTGCCAGCACCCGGCAGACAGACTTCTACGAGCAGTACTTC
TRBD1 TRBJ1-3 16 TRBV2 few CASSRQGRRGENTIYF TGTGCCAGCAGCAGACAGGGACGACGAGGAGAAAACACCATATATTTT